This T cell receptor (beta chain) was captured by sequencing in a study of blood T cell repertoires in COVID-19. Germline V lookup: CDR1 LGHDT, CDR2 YNNKEL (reference sequence). This CDR3 has 14 amino acids. The V gene lost 0 bases and the J gene lost 0 bases, with 6 bases spanning the gap. In the authors' workflow: Nucleated cell number was recorded as an estimate derived from reference gene primer amplification. The data were produced by immunoSEQ multiplex PCR, yet TCRdb's version contains in-frame clones alone and is incomplete. For V, J and clone size, that table is used; D and trimming come from the DNA. The sample carries around 290,000 clones, about 88% recorded once. Seattle's enrolled individuals joined amid active infection and were then monitored longitudinally.

The chain has TRBV3-1 (or the pseudogene TRBV3-2) and TRBJ2-7, with no clear D. The receptor's source is a woman aged 70-85 years with COVID-19, enrolled during active disease. Sequencing used peripheral blood. Here the CDR3 reads CASSQEASSYEQYF. CDR3 in DNA: TGTGCCAGCAGCCAAGAAGCGAGCTCCTACGAGCAGTACTTC.